Sequencing of this T cell receptor (beta chain) was carried out in a study of blood T cell repertoires in COVID-19. As handled by the study authors: The authors estimated nucleated cell counts from reference gene primer amplification. Some clones are missing from TCRdb's copy, which holds only in-frame ones; the method was immunoSEQ multiplex PCR. V, J and clone size derive from that table, while D and trimming were established from the DNA sequence. This table holds about 200,000 clones, roughly 85% found once. The CDR3 runs 13 residues. Trimming removed 2 bases at V and 1 base at J, with 7 bases between. Per the germline V gene, CDR1 is SGHDT and CDR2 is YYEEEE.

The sample consisted of PBMCs or T cells enriched from blood (not recorded which). The chain employs TRBV5-6 and TRBJ2-7; a weak D match, TRBD1 (5 bases). The clonotype was recovered from a man in his forties or fifties who had recovered from COVID-19. CDR3 residues: CASSLQASYEQYF. DNA of the CDR3: TGTGCCAGCAGCTTACAGGCATCCTACGAGCAGTACTTC.